The 13 T cell receptor beta chains reported below all come from one sample, sequenced in a study of CD8 T cells in ankylosing spondylitis (dated by TCRdb to between 2016 and 2019). The method behind the library was 5' RACE. The sequencer was an Illumina HiSeq 2500. The public reads were quality trimmed at Q25 with fastp and then assembled into clones with MiXCR by TCRdb, keeping productive beta chains. Identical CDR3 protein sequences are pooled into one entry, listed with their most common genes and DNA. Recorded for this sample are about 250,000 distinct CDR3 sequences; about 11% of them occurred a single time. The ten most abundant clones make up 2.6% of the sample. The source material was blood, either unsorted or a sorted T cell fraction (not recorded which). These receptors were collected from a male donor with ankylosing spondylitis or in good health (not recorded which).

In its sample, this clonotype was seen many times. V and J are TRBV6-1 and TRBJ2-7, with D possibly being TRBD1 or TRBD2 (6 bases each). The germline V and J ends were trimmed by 7 bases and 2 bases, with 27 bases remaining between them. The germline CDR1 and CDR2 sequences are MNHNS and SASEGT. The CDR3 has 18 amino acids. The CDR3 here is CASIPLRQSGGATYEQYF. Written as DNA, the CDR3 is TGTGCCAGCATACCTCTCAGGCAGTCCGGGGGCGCGACCTACGAGCAGTACTTC.

This clonotype was counted between two and nine times. This rearrangement joins TRBV7-2 to TRBJ1-5; D uncertain. The CDR3 is made up of 13 amino acids. Germline CDR1 is SGHTA and CDR2 is FQGNSA. Between the trimmed V and J ends, which lost 2 bases and 0 bases, there was a span of 2 bases. The CDR3 coding sequence is TGTGCCAGCAGCTTACATAGCAATCAGCCCCAGCATTTT. Residues: CASSLHSNQPQHF.

The J gene is TRBJ2-1, the V gene TRBV21-1; no DNA check was done on the table's D call, TRBD1. TRBV21-1 is recorded as a pseudogene. This CDR3 is built from 17 residues. The CDR3 here is CASSKAKRRGSYNEQFF. For the CDR3, the DNA is TGTGCCAGCAGCAAAGCAAAAAGGCGGGGGTCCTACAATGAGCAGTTCTTC.

In this sample, this clonotype turned up many times. V is TRBV20-1 and J is TRBJ2-7; D tentatively reads TRBD1 or TRBD2 (5 bases each). Trimming took off 0 bases at V and 5 bases at J, with 20 bases between the two ends. This CDR3 comprises 16 residues. Germline V gene lookup returns CDR1 DFQATT and CDR2 SNEGSKA (reference sequence). In DNA, the CDR3 is TGCAGTGCTAGAGATCTCGAAGGGGATAAGAGGGACGAGCAGTACTTC. Translating gives CSARDLEGDKRDEQYF.

This clonotype was detected many times. This chain connects TRBV6-1 to TRBJ1-1, with 8 nucleotides matching TRBD1. Per the germline V gene, CDR1 is MNHNS and CDR2 is SASEGT. This CDR3 contains 15 residues. The J segment lost 1 base and the V segment lost 6 bases, leaving 7 bases of the junction unmatched. CDR3 protein: CASRPLGQGNTEAFF. The CDR3 coding sequence is TGTGCCAGCAGGCCCCTCGGACAGGGGAACACTGAAGCTTTCTTT.

This clonotype was seen repeatedly, ten times or more. V usage is TRBV29-1 and J usage is TRBJ2-1; 8 nucleotides match TRBD2. This CDR3 is built from 14 residues. After removal of 2 bases from V and 8 bases from J, the junction contained 8 bases not matched to a gene. Germline V gives CDR1 SQVTM, CDR2 ANQGSEA. The CDR3 here is CSVEKGLAGYEQFF. The CDR3, as DNA: TGCAGCGTTGAAAAAGGACTAGCTGGGTATGAGCAGTTCTTC.

This clonotype was recorded at least ten times. The chain employs TRBV4-1 and TRBJ2-7, with TRBD2 identical over 11 bases. This CDR3 region has 16 residues. CDR1 MGHRA and CDR2 YSYEKL come from the germline V gene. Trimming took 3 bases from V and 2 from J; bases not matched to a gene: 6. The CDR3: CASSHSGTSGAYEQYF. The DNA of the CDR3 is TGCGCCAGCAGCCACTCCGGGACTAGCGGTGCCTACGAGCAGTACTTC.

This clonotype was seen at least ten times. The rearrangement uses TRBV5-1 and TRBJ2-1; possibly TRBD2 for D (6 bases). The CDR3 is 15 residues long. V was trimmed by 2 bases and J by 4 bases, leaving 13 bases between them. CDR1 and CDR2 (germline): SGHRS, YFSETQ. The CDR3: CASSFDLGTYNEQFF. The CDR3, as DNA: TGCGCCAGCAGCTTTGACCTCGGGACTTACAATGAGCAGTTCTTC.

This clonotype was observed at least ten times. The rearrangement joins TRBV7-8 to TRBJ2-1; perhaps D is TRBD1 or TRBD2 (5 bases each). V lost 0 bases and J lost 3, with 6 bases in between. Germline CDR1 and CDR2: SGHVS and FQNEAQ. This CDR3 contains 14 residues. CDR3 bases: TGTGCCAGCAGCTTAGCGGGGGACTACAATGAGCAGTTCTTC. Translating gives CASSLAGDYNEQFF. Variable domain in full (rest from reference TRBV7-8 and TRBJ2-1): GAGVSQSPRYKVAKRGQDVALRCDPISGHVSLFWYQQALGQGPEFLTYFQNEAQLDKSGLPSDRFFAERPEGSVSTLKIQRTQQEDSAVYLCASSLAGDYNEQFFGPGTRLTVL.

This clonotype came up a few times. The genes are TRBV18 and TRBJ1-2; perhaps TRBD1 as D (5 bases). V lost 3 bases and J lost 0, with 11 bases in between. The CDR3 is made up of 15 amino acids. Per germline, CDR1 KGHSH and CDR2 LQKENI. CDR3: CASSPGTDSNYGYTF. The CDR3 DNA follows: TGTGCCAGCTCACCTGGGACGGACTCTAACTATGGCTACACCTTC.

This sequence joins TRBV7-9 and TRBJ2-7; 10 bases fit TRBD1. The length of the CDR3 is 16 residues. Germline V gives CDR1 SEHNR, CDR2 FQNEAQ (reference sequence). Germline trimming cut 5 bases from V and 3 bases from J; bases unmatched to any gene: 10. The CDR3 coding sequence is TGTGCCAGCAGCCCAAGTGGGGGGACAGGGGACTACGAGCAGTACTTC. Its protein is CASSPSGGTGDYEQYF.

This rearrangement joins TRBV24-1 to TRBJ2-1; D is unresolved. The CDR3 is 14 amino acids. V lost 6 bases, J lost 3 bases, and 11 bases lay in between. The V gene's germline CDR1 is KGHDR and CDR2 SFDVKD. The CDR3 bases are TGTGCCACCAGTAACAGCGATAGCTACAATGAGCAGTTCTTC. This gives the protein CATSNSDSYNEQFF.

This clonotype was observed a handful of times. The chain uses TRBV20-1 and TRBJ2-3; 7 positions agree with TRBD2. With V trimmed by 5 bases and J by 5 bases, 4 bases remained unmatched. The CDR3 loop spans 12 amino acids. CDR1 DFQATT and CDR2 SNEGSKA come from the germline V gene (reference sequence). In nucleotides, the CDR3 is TGCAGTGCTTCCGGGACTAAAGATACGCAGTATTTT. Its protein is CSASGTKDTQYF.